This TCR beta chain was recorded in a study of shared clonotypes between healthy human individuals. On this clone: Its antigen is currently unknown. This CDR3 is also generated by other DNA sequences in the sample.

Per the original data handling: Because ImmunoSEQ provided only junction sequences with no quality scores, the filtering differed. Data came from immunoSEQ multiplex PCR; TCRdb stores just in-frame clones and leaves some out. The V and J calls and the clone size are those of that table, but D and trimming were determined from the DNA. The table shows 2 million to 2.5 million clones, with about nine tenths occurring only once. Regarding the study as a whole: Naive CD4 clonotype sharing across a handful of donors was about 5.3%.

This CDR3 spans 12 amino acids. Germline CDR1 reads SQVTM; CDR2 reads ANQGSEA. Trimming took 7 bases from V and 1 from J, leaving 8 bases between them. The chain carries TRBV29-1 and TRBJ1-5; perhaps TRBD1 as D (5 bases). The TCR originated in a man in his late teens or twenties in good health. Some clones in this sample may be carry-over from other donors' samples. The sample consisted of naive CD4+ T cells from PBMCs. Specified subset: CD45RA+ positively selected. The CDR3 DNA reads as TGCAGCGCGGGACTGAGCAATCAGCCCCAGCATTTT. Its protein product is CSAGLSNQPQHF.